This TCR beta chain derives from a study of response to subunit inactivated influenza vaccine. Each CDR3 protein is one row after TCRdb ran MiXCR on the RT-PCR reads. The data show roughly 790,000 distinct CDR3 sequences, roughly 20% seen once. The sequence came from a man aged 50-60 years who received an inactivated influenza vaccine. Sample: PBMCs from blood, taken 4 to 6 days after vaccination.

In DNA, the CDR3 is TGTGCCAGCAGTTCGGTGCTCCTTTGGGGCTACACCTTC. Its protein is CASSSVLLWGYTF. V and J are TRBV12-3 or TRBV12-4 and TRBJ1-2; D is ambiguous. There are 13 residues in the CDR3. V was clipped by 4 bases and J by 8 bases, with 14 bases between them.